The clone carrying this T cell receptor beta chain was counted a few times. From the 5' RACE reads, TCRdb called clonotypes with MiXCR, one entry per CDR3 protein. The sample lists nearly 300,000 distinct CDR3 sequences, roughly 8.7% occurring once. This sample stems from a study of T cells after yellow fever vaccination. CDR1 and CDR2 (germline): LGHNA, YNFKEQ. The CDR3 loop spans 15 amino acids. The ends were cut back, 1 base at V and 4 bases at J, with 13 bases in the middle. Sample: CD4+ T cells sorted from PBMCs, taken 5 days after the yellow fever booster vaccination. This TCR derives from a young man who received the YFV17D yellow fever vaccine. The rearrangement uses TRBV4-2 and TRBJ1-1, with D perhaps TRBD1 (6 bases). The chain's CDR3 is CASSQGARGGTEAFF. The DNA for the CDR3 is TGTGCCAGCAGCCAAGGCGCCAGGGGCGGCACTGAAGCTTTCTTT.